The source of this T cell receptor (beta chain) is a study of T cell repertoires in cytomegalovirus infection. As for the study in general: Signatures in public TCR beta sequences pointed to both CMV infection and matching HLA type.

The CDR3 is 17 amino acids. Germline lookup yields CDR1 SGHVS and CDR2 FNYEAQ. Trimming pared 4 bases from V and 8 bases from J, leaving 24 bases between. One entry per CDR3 protein results from TCRdb running MiXCR on the reads. The sample shows 500,000 or so distinct CDR3 sequences, approximately 15% of them seen only once. Study conclusions and caveats: HLA-C-restricted CMV clonotypes gave the most frequent clonotype in two of eight donors. Identification of carriers of CMV plus the relevant HLA was achieved through cumulative public TCR beta family frequency.

This clonotype was observed many times. Its target is not known. The chain couples TRBV7-6 to TRBJ2-1; perhaps TRBD1 as D (5 bases). The sequenced sample consisted of CD8+ T cells from PBMCs. The clonotype comes from a human donor in good health (CMV status not recorded). Some clones in this sample may be carry-over from other donors' samples. CDR3 in amino acids: CASSSSALGPRPDEQFF. CDR3 coding DNA: TGTGCCAGCAGCTCTTCCGCTTTGGGGCCGCGGCCCGATGAGCAGTTCTTC. Combining the CDR3 with reference TRBV7-6 and TRBJ2-1 gives the whole variable domain GAGVSQSPRYKVTKRGQDVALRCDPISGHVSLYWYRQALGQGPEFLTYFNYEAQQDKSGLPNDRFSAERPEGSISTLTIQRTEQRDSAMYRCASSSSALGPRPDEQFFGPGTRLTVL.